This T cell receptor beta chain is drawn from a study of CD8 T cells in ankylosing spondylitis listed by TCRdb under 2017. Notes on the research overall: The study set out to find disease-linked TCR variants by profiling T cell receptor beta repertoires in ankylosing spondylitis patients and healthy donors. The full study cohort comprised 20 to 30 ankylosing spondylitis patients and approximately 100 healthy donors. Peripheral blood samples were taken, and synovial fluid was additionally collected from ankylosing spondylitis patients. Findings and caveats that apply to the study as a whole: Blood from ankylosing spondylitis patients appeared to be characterized by a TCR beta motif made up of under ten highly homologous amino acid variants. According to the report, matched synovial fluid samples from ankylosing spondylitis patients were significantly enriched for the disease-linked clones. Some TCR beta motif variants had previously been reported in synovial fluid and blood of reactive arthritis patients, which suggested common disease-initiation mechanisms. In peripheral blood, the disease-linked clones were found at relatively low frequencies and had a CD8+ phenotype.

About this clonotype itself: Its specific antigen is unknown. Per-base quality was not reported, and no clone a single base away is much larger than it.

After removal of 5 bases from V and 6 bases from J, the junction retains 11 bases not matched to a gene. From its cysteine to its phenylalanine, the CDR3 spans 15 amino acids. Left in the record is the CDR3 DNA by itself, 45 bases read in frame from the first base. The germline V gene supplies CDR1 SGHTA and CDR2 FQGNSA. Sequencing instrument: Illumina HiSeq 2500. TCR beta libraries were prepared by quantitative 5'-RACE with molecular barcodes. The authors' pipeline ran thus. A new computational method based on a probabilistic model of VDJ rearrangement was used to identify disease-linked TCR variants. TCRdb reprocessing: public reads trimmed at Q25 with fastp, clones called with MiXCR, in-frame beta chains kept. Every CDR3 protein is listed once, alongside the most common genes and DNA of its rows. The V and J calls and clone size come from TCRdb's table, not from the authors' own analysis. The table for this sample lists some 700,000 distinct CDR3 sequences; around 19% of them were counted only once. The top ten constitute roughly a fifth of the sample.

The origin of this receptor is a male donor with ankylosing spondylitis. Sequenced: blood, either unsorted or a sorted T cell fraction (not recorded which). Recombination connected TRBV7-2 to TRBJ2-7, with 9 middle bases fitting TRBD2. The CDR3 region has the sequence CASSPRAGGQAEQYF. The nucleotide sequence is TGTGCCAGCAGCCCCCGAGCGGGGGGCCAGGCCGAGCAGTACTTC.